These 16 T cell receptor beta chains share one sample of origin, sequenced in a study of blood T cells in healthy people across ages. A second PCR of about 7 to 12 cycles used a sample-barcoded 5' primer and a J-beta primer mix. TCRdb itself ran the 5' RACE reads through MiXCR, one entry per CDR3 protein. The profile shows hundreds of thousands of distinct CDR3 sequences, around half of them singletons. Material: blood. Every receptor here comes from an older woman in good health.

The chain employs TRBV28 and TRBJ2-6, with 7 bases that match TRBD1. Trimming took 5 bases from V and 0 from J; bases not matched to a gene: 7. The CDR3 length is 17 residues. The V gene's germline CDR1 is MDHEN and CDR2 SYDVKM. CDR3 sequence reads: CASSALGTDSGANVLTF. CDR3 coding DNA: TGTGCCAGCAGTGCCTTGGGGACAGACTCTGGGGCCAACGTCCTGACTTTC. The variable domain in full, completed from reference TRBV28 and TRBJ2-6, reads DVKVTQSSRYLVKRTGEKVFLECVQDMDHENMFWYRQDPGLGLRLIYFSYDVKMKEKGDIPEGYSVSREKKERFSLILESASTNQTSMYLCASSALGTDSGANVLTFGAGSRLTVL.

This clonotype showed up just a few times. One junction end does not reproduce the germline sequence, and a read error may be involved. This rearrangement joins TRBV4-3 to TRBJ1-1; D is undetermined. This CDR3 has 17 residues. The germline V gene has CDR1 LGHNA and CDR2 YSLEER. The CDR3 region is CACSQDLAGQRSTEAFF. CDR3 DNA: TGCGCCTGCAGCCAAGATCTAGCGGGCCAGCGGTCTACTGAAGCTTTCTTT.

In its sample, this clonotype was seen once. This chain links TRBV11-2 with TRBJ2-3; the D gene is possibly TRBD1 (5 bases). Trimming pared 1 base from V and 1 base from J, leaving 15 bases between. The CDR3 contains 17 residues. Germline-derived CDR1 and CDR2 are SGHAT and FQNNGV. This CDR3 reads CASSLGAAGMGTDTQYF. CDR3 nucleotide sequence: TGTGCCAGCAGCTTAGGTGCTGCAGGGATGGGCACAGATACGCAGTATTTT.

The chain employs TRBV29-1 and TRBJ1-4; D uncertain. The CDR3 sequence is 12 residues long. The germline V gene encodes CDR1 SQVTM and CDR2 ANQGSEA. Trimming removed 4 bases from V and 3 bases from J, with 6 bases in between. Here the CDR3 reads CSVGQANEKLFF. In nucleotides, the CDR3 is TGCAGCGTTGGTCAAGCTAATGAAAAACTGTTTTTT.

This chain uses TRBV28 with TRBJ2-4; D possibly corresponds to TRBD1 (6 bases). The J call may be mistaken, given a closer DNA end match to TRBJ2-7. The CDR3 has 15 amino acids. Germline-derived CDR1 and CDR2 are MDHEN and SYDVKM. The CDR3 here is CASSSSRDITYEQYF. DNA for the CDR3: TGTGCCAGCAGTTCCTCCCGGGACATCACCTACGAGCAGTACTTC.

At least ten counts were recorded for this clonotype. The V call is TRBV12-3 or TRBV12-4, the J call TRBJ2-7, with D possibly being TRBD1 or TRBD2 (5 bases each). V was trimmed by 1 base and J by 7 bases, leaving 11 bases between them. The CDR3 totals 13 residues. The CDR3 here is CASSLGGSGEQYF. CDR3 in DNA: TGTGCCAGCAGTTTAGGAGGGTCAGGGGAGCAGTACTTC.

This chain uses TRBV21-1 with TRBJ2-5; the D call TRBD1 from the table was never checked on the DNA. TRBV21-1 is listed as a pseudogene. The CDR3 covers 14 residues. The DNA for the CDR3 is TGTGCCAGCAGCGCGGACAGGTACCAAGAGACCCAGTACTTC. Translated, it gives CASSADRYQETQYF.

The chain carries TRBV2 and TRBJ1-1, with TRBD1 identical over 7 bases. The CDR3 length is 14 residues. Per germline, CDR1 SNHLY and CDR2 FYNNEI. Unmatched junction bases numbered 4, after V lost 4 bases and J lost 2 bases. The CDR3 sequence: CASSVRTGNTEAFF. CDR3 nucleotide sequence: TGTGCCAGCAGTGTTCGGACAGGAAACACTGAAGCTTTCTTT.

This clonotype was recorded once. The chain employs TRBV6-5 and TRBJ2-3; possibly TRBD1 for D (5 bases). The CDR3 covers 15 residues. Germline V gene sequence: CDR1 MNHEY, CDR2 SVGAGI. The V end lost 3 bases, the J end lost 0 bases, and 10 bases lay between the germline ends. The CDR3 sequence: CASSYRGLSTDTQYF. The CDR3 DNA sequence: TGTGCCAGCAGTTATAGGGGTCTCAGCACAGATACGCAGTATTTT.

This clonotype was recorded a few times. The chain uses TRBV29-1 and TRBJ2-3; D ambiguous. The CDR3 consists of 13 residues. V was pared by 4 bases and J by 0 bases, with 8 bases between. CDR1 and CDR2 from the germline V gene are SQVTM and ANQGSEA. For the CDR3, the DNA is TGCAGCGTTGTCGGGCCCAGCACAGATACGCAGTATTTT. It codes for CSVVGPSTDTQYF.

With respect to this clonotype: Since a much larger clone is just one base distant, this may be a read error. The chain links TRBV9 to TRBJ2-7; 8 bases agree with TRBD2. V was clipped by 4 bases and J by 7 bases; unmatched bases: 19. This CDR3 has 17 amino acids. Germline CDR1 and CDR2: SGDLS and YYNGEE. In nucleotides, the CDR3 is TGTGCCAGCAGCCCCCGTAAGAATAGCGGGGTCTACAATGAGCAGTACTTC. Its protein product is CASSPRKNSGVYNEQYF.

This clonotype was seen more than once but under ten times. This sequence joins TRBV6-2 or TRBV6-3 and TRBJ1-1; 8 nucleotides line up with TRBD1. The CDR3 covers 15 residues. V was clipped by 2 bases and J by 7 bases; unmatched bases: 9. Germline assignment: CDR1 MNHEY and CDR2 SVGEGT. The CDR3 coding sequence is TGTGCCAGCAGTTACGAGGACAGGGCAGCCCTTGAAGCTTTCTTT. Protein product: CASSYEDRAALEAFF.

This clonotype has only a few counts. The chain couples TRBV12-3 or TRBV12-4 to TRBJ2-1; TRBD2 is a possible D gene (5 bases). The CDR3 consists of 14 residues. V was cut by 6 bases and J by 8 bases, with 17 bases left in between. The CDR3 spells CASRLDLLFHEQFF. The CDR3 bases are TGTGCCAGCAGACTAGATCTGTTGTTTCATGAGCAGTTCTTC.

This clonotype has more than one count but fewer than ten. J is TRBJ2-7 and V is TRBV5-1; 7 positions match TRBD2. The CDR3 has 17 amino acids. With V trimmed by 0 bases and J by 1 base, 10 bases remained unmatched. Germline values: CDR1 SGHRS, CDR2 YFSETQ. The CDR3 spells CASSLAPRGAGSYEQYF. The CDR3 nucleotides read TGCGCCAGCAGCTTGGCCCCTAGGGGAGCGGGGTCCTACGAGCAGTACTTC.

The genes are TRBV29-1 and TRBJ2-5; 11 bases fit TRBD2. This CDR3 spans 13 amino acids. Trimming cost V 3 bases and J 5 bases; bases outside gene matches: 2. CDR1 is SQVTM, CDR2 ANQGSEA, per germline. In nucleotides, the CDR3 is TGCAGCGTTGATACTAGCGGGAGTGAGACCCAGTACTTC. This gives the protein CSVDTSGSETQYF.

J is TRBJ2-5 and V is TRBV4-3; D not resolved. Germline-derived CDR1 and CDR2 are LGHNA and YSLEER. V lost 1 base to trimming and J lost 11 bases, with 26 bases between them. CDR3 length: 17 amino acids. DNA for the CDR3: TGCGCCAGCAGCCAAGTAAGGGTAGTCCTTAGTTACTATGAGCAGTACTTC. Amino acids: CASSQVRVVLSYYEQYF.